Shown below are 23 T cell receptor beta chains from a single sample sequenced in a study of cytomegalovirus exposure and HLA in healthy donors. Primers included in the PCR were 60 Vbeta and 13 Jbeta primers. Assay used: immunoSEQ multiplex PCR; TCRdb lists only in-frame clones, some missing. The sample has more than 85,000 clones, 55% to 80% seen once. Sequencing used PBMCs. Receptors were obtained from a female donor in good health and CMV-seronegative.

The V and J genes are TRBV28 and TRBJ2-5, with 8 bases aligning to TRBD1. V lost 4 bases to trimming and J lost 5 bases; unmatched junction nucleotides: 9. CDR3 size: 15 residues. Germline CDR1 is MDHEN and CDR2 is SYDVKM. This CDR3 is CASSSNRGESETQYF. The CDR3 region has the DNA TGTGCCAGCAGTTCCAACAGGGGGGAATCGGAGACCCAGTACTTC.

The V gene is TRBV4-1, the J gene TRBJ2-3; 10 bases agree with TRBD2. The CDR3 contains 16 residues. The trim removed 4 bases at V and 2 bases at J, leaving 6 bases unmatched. CDR1 and CDR2 from the germline V gene are MGHRA and YSYEKL. CDR3 sequence reads: CASSRETSGYTDTQYF. The CDR3 bases are TGCGCCAGCAGCCGAGAGACTAGCGGGTACACAGATACGCAGTATTTT.

J is TRBJ2-7 and V is TRBV13; the D gene is possibly TRBD2 (6 bases). Per the germline V gene, CDR1 is PRHDT and CDR2 is FYEKMQ (reference sequence). V lost 4 bases, J lost 0 bases, and 13 bases lay in between. The CDR3 is 15 residues long. This chain's CDR3 is CASSSLAESSYEQYF. The CDR3 DNA reads as TGTGCCAGCAGCTCGTTAGCGGAAAGCTCCTACGAGCAGTACTTC.

The chain combines TRBV10-3 with TRBJ2-7; TRBD2 matches at 10 bases. The CDR3 has 15 amino acids. The germline gives CDR1 ENHRY, CDR2 SYGVKD. The V gene end was trimmed by 2 bases and the J gene end by 3 bases; junction bases not matched to a gene: 4. CDR3 nucleotides: TGTGCCATCAGTGAGCGACTAGCGGGCGACTACGAGCAGTACTTC. It translates to CAISERLAGDYEQYF.

CDR3 sequence reads: CASSVGTSGMVDTQYF. The CDR3 bases are TGTGCCAGCAGCGTAGGGACTAGCGGGATGGTAGATACGCAGTATTTT. The genes are TRBV9 and TRBJ2-3; 12 bases align to TRBD2. Germline V gives CDR1 SGDLS, CDR2 YYNGEE. The CDR3 spans 16 residues. Unmatched junction bases numbered 4, after V lost 0 bases and J lost 5 bases.

Details on this clone: A read error may produce the germline difference seen at one junction end. This chain links TRBV10-3 with TRBJ2-2; 9 bases match TRBD1. The CDR3 length is 15 residues. Germline CDR1 reads ENHRY; CDR2 reads SYGVKD. The CDR3 protein is CASTPQGAKTGELFF. CDR3 sequence (DNA): TGTGCCTCCACCCCACAGGGGGCGAAGACCGGGGAGCTGTTTTTT.

This chain joins TRBV7-2 and TRBJ1-1; TRBD1 is a possible D gene (5 bases). The CDR3 loop spans 15 amino acids. Trimming cost V 5 bases and J 0 bases, with 13 bases left between them. The germline V gene has CDR1 SGHTA and CDR2 FQGNSA. The CDR3, as DNA: TGTGCCAGCAGCCCTCCGGGACTGATGAACACTGAAGCTTTCTTT. Protein sequence: CASSPPGLMNTEAFF.

Only a few counts were recorded for this clone. The CDR3 DNA follows: TGTGCCAGCAGCGCGCAGGGCTATGGCTACACCTTC. This sequence encodes CASSAQGYGYTF. The rearrangement joins TRBV9 to TRBJ1-2; D is perhaps TRBD1 (5 bases). This CDR3 has 12 residues. From germline, CDR1 is SGDLS and CDR2 YYNGEE. Trimming stripped 3 bases from V and 4 bases from J, with 7 bases between.

CDR3: CASSQDLGGTQETQYF. The DNA for the CDR3 is TGTGCCAGCAGCCAAGATCTTGGGGGGACTCAAGAGACCCAGTACTTC. The chain has TRBV4-2 and TRBJ2-5; D is perhaps TRBD2 (6 bases). The CDR3 is 16 residues long. CDR1 and CDR2 from the germline V gene are LGHNA and YNFKEQ. Trimming removed 0 bases at V and 2 bases at J, with 13 bases between.

There are a few counts of this clone. The rearrangement uses TRBV27 and TRBJ2-5; 7 positions match TRBD2. After removal of 0 bases from V and 12 bases from J, the junction contained 7 bases not matched to a gene. CDR3 length: 13 amino acids. Germline V gene data show CDR1 as MNHEY and CDR2 as SMNVEV (reference sequence). CDR3 in amino acids: CASSLSAGTIEYF. The CDR3 coding sequence is TGTGCCAGCAGTTTATCCGCCGGGACTATTGAGTACTTC.

This clone has a handful of counts. This chain connects TRBV29-1 to TRBJ2-3; the match to TRBD1 covers 7 bases. The length of the CDR3 is 16 residues. V shed 7 bases, J shed 0 bases, and the junction held 13 bases outside the gene matches. Germline V lookup: CDR1 SQVTM, CDR2 ANQGSEA. The CDR3, as DNA: TGCAGCGCCCCAGGGAACAGGGGCGCGAGCACAGATACGCAGTATTTT. Protein sequence: CSAPGNRGASTDTQYF.

This clone has a handful of counts. This chain connects TRBV7-9 to TRBJ2-5; TRBD2 matches 13 bases. The J segment lost 1 base and the V segment lost 3 bases, leaving 2 bases of the junction unmatched. The CDR3 consists of 16 residues. Germline loops: CDR1 SEHNR, CDR2 FQNEAQ (reference sequence). The CDR3 nucleotides read TGTGCCAGCAGCTTGACTAGCGGGGGGTTCCAAGAGACCCAGTACTTC. This gives the protein CASSLTSGGFQETQYF. Supplemented by reference TRBV7-9 and TRBJ2-5, the full variable domain reads DTGVSQNPRHKITKRGQNVTFRCDPISEHNRLYWYRQTLGQGPEFLTYFQNEAQLEKSRLLSDRFSAERPKGSFSTLEIQRTEQGDSAMYLCASSLTSGGFQETQYFGPGTRLLVL.

This clone was counted a few times. The rearrangement uses TRBV29-1 and TRBJ1-1, with D perhaps matching TRBD1 (5 bases). This CDR3 is 13 amino acids long. Germline values: CDR1 SQVTM, CDR2 ANQGSEA. V lost 4 bases, J lost 3 bases, and 12 bases lay in between. The CDR3, as DNA: TGCAGCGTTGCGGGGGGATTGGACACTGAAGCTTTCTTT. This encodes CSVAGGLDTEAFF.

The genes are TRBV30 and TRBJ2-7, with 8 positions matching TRBD2. The germline V gene has CDR1 GTSNPN and CDR2 SVGIG (reference sequence). J gave up 8 bases and V 1 base, and 7 bases lay outside the gene matches. The CDR3 loop spans 13 amino acids. The CDR3 loop is CAWSGGGRPKQYF. CDR3 in DNA: TGTGCCTGGAGTGGGGGCGGGAGGCCCAAGCAGTACTTC.

Only a few counts were recorded for this clone. V gene TRBV5-6 combines with J gene TRBJ1-4; D gene ambiguous. CDR1 and CDR2 from the germline V gene are SGHDT and YYEEEE. The CDR3 is 13 residues long. V lost 0 bases to trimming and J lost 7 bases, with 7 bases between them. The CDR3 protein is CASSLGRSEKLFF. The CDR3 DNA reads as TGTGCCAGCAGCTTGGGCAGGTCTGAAAAACTGTTTTTT.

J is TRBJ1-2 and V is TRBV5-1; tentative D call: TRBD1 (5 bases). From germline, CDR1 is SGHRS and CDR2 YFSETQ. This CDR3 is 12 amino acids long. The germline V and J ends were trimmed by 4 bases and 5 bases, with 9 bases remaining between them. CDR3 residues: CASSVGLYGYTF. The CDR3 nucleotides read TGCGCCAGCAGCGTGGGACTTTATGGCTACACCTTC. Together with reference TRBV5-1 and TRBJ1-2, the CDR3 gives the full variable domain: KAGVTQTPRYLIKTRGQQVTLSCSPISGHRSVSWYQQTPGQGLQFLFEYFSETQRNKGNFPGRFSGRQFSNSRSEMNVSTLELGDSALYLCASSVGLYGYTFGSGTRLTVV.

This sequence joins TRBV19 and TRBJ1-2; tentative D call: TRBD1 (6 bases). The V end lost 2 bases, the J end lost 0 bases, and 13 bases lay between the germline ends. The germline V gene encodes CDR1 LNHDA and CDR2 SQIVND (reference sequence). The CDR3 is made up of 16 amino acids. The CDR3 nucleotides read TGTGCCAGTAGTATACAGGGGACCCTTTCTAACTATGGCTACACCTTC. Residues: CASSIQGTLSNYGYTF.

The CDR3: CASRQGYTEAFF. For the CDR3, the DNA is TGTGCCAGTAGACAGGGGTATACTGAAGCTTTCTTT. This chain uses TRBV19 with TRBJ1-1; the match to TRBD1 covers 7 bases. Germline-derived CDR1 and CDR2 are LNHDA and SQIVND (reference sequence). V lost 6 bases to trimming and J lost 5 bases; unmatched junction nucleotides: 3. The CDR3 sequence is 12 residues long. The whole variable domain, remainder taken from reference TRBV19 and TRBJ1-1, is DGGITQSPKYLFRKEGQNVTLSCEQNLNHDAMYWYRQDPGQGLRLIYYSQIVNDFQKGDIAEGYSVSREKKESFPLTVTSAQKNPTAFYLCASRQGYTEAFFGQGTRLTVV.

V and J are TRBV2 and TRBJ1-1, with 7 bases matching TRBD1. J gave up 4 bases and V 7 bases, and 9 bases lay outside the gene matches. The CDR3 is 14 residues long. The germline V gene encodes CDR1 SNHLY and CDR2 FYNNEI. CDR3 nucleotides: TGTGCCAGCATCCTACAGGGGTTTGGCACTGAAGCTTTCTTT. This codes for CASILQGFGTEAFF.

The chain carries TRBV28 and TRBJ2-1; D is ambiguous. There are 15 residues in the CDR3. The V end lost 5 bases, the J end lost 0 bases, and 11 bases lay between the germline ends. The germline CDR1 and CDR2 sequences are MDHEN and SYDVKM. The CDR3 DNA reads TGTGCCAGCAGTGAGAGGTTGAGCTCCTACAATGAGCAGTTCTTC. Residues: CASSERLSSYNEQFF.

This clone was seen only a few times. The sample carries other DNA sequences with the same CDR3. This chain uses TRBV7-9 with TRBJ2-5; 10 bases are shared with TRBD2. The CDR3 consists of 14 residues. V trimming: 5 bases; J trimming: 3 bases; junction bases outside the gene matches: 3. Germline V lookup: CDR1 SEHNR, CDR2 FQNEAQ (reference sequence). DNA of the CDR3: TGTGCCAGCAGCCGGACTAGCGGCAAAGAGACCCAGTACTTC. Translating gives CASSRTSGKETQYF.

The genes are TRBV28 and TRBJ1-4, with D possibly TRBD1 on 6 matching bases. V shed 3 bases and J shed 7 bases, with 12 bases lying between them. There are 14 residues in the CDR3. Germline lookup yields CDR1 MDHEN and CDR2 SYDVKM. The CDR3 here is CASSLQGLGEKLFF. CDR3 nucleotides: TGTGCCAGCAGTTTGCAGGGGTTGGGTGAAAAACTGTTTTTT.

V is TRBV7-3 and J is TRBJ2-2; tentative D call: TRBD1 (5 bases). The CDR3 consists of 14 residues. CDR1 and CDR2 (germline): SGHTA, FQGTGA. The V gene lost 2 bases and the J gene lost 8 bases, with 12 bases spanning the gap. The CDR3 DNA reads as TGTGCCAGCAGCTTAGAAGGGGCGGCAGGGGAGCTGTTTTTT. Protein: CASSLEGAAGELFF. Based on the CDR3 plus reference TRBV7-3 and TRBJ2-2, the full variable domain is GAGVSQTPSNKVTEKGKYVELRCDPISGHTALYWYRQSLGQGPEFLIYFQGTGAADDSGLPNDRFFAVRPEGSVSTLKIQRTERGDSAVYLCASSLEGAAGELFFGEGSRLTVL.